The rows below give T cell receptor beta chains drawn from one sample of a study of CD8 T cells in Susac syndrome. Using its own MiXCR run on the immunoSEQ multiplex PCR reads, TCRdb lists one record per CDR3 protein. The sample holds a few hundred thousand distinct CDR3 sequences; about 96% are singletons and the top ten take 0.075% to 0.095%. The sequencing sample was made of CD4+ T cells from PBMCs. These receptors were taken from a human donor with multiple sclerosis. CDR3s include the opening cysteine and the closing phenylalanine or tryptophan. The D gene is left open where the match is weak. Only part of the rows carry a size: once, few, many, or a class if the clone is expanded.

cdr3_aa cdr3_nt j_call v_call d_call clone_size
CASSQFSGGREETQYF TGTGCCAGCAGCCAATTCAGCGGGGGGCGTGAAGAGACCCAGTACTTC TRBJ2-5 TRBV3-1 TRBD2 -
CSVSGRTSYEQYF TGCAGTGTTAGCGGGAGGACATCCTACGAGCAGTACTTC TRBJ2-7 TRBV20-1 TRBD2 -
CASSGRTLTEEQYF TGTGCCAGCAGTGGGAGGACCCTGACCGAGGAGCAGTACTTC TRBJ2-7 TRBV25-1 - -
CASSQAYPPGSGSPYEQYF TGTGCCAGCAGCCAAGCCTACCCTCCCGGAAGCGGGAGTCCCTACGAGCAGTACTTC TRBJ2-7 TRBV4-2 TRBD2 -
CASSLWGSNSYEQYF TGTGCCAGCAGCTTGTGGGGCAGTAACTCCTACGAGCAGTACTTC TRBJ2-7 TRBV5-6 - -
CASSAQSSGANVLTF TGTGCCAGCAGTGCACAGAGCTCTGGGGCCAACGTCCTGACTTTC TRBJ2-6 TRBV25-1 - -
CATGGGRDYGYTF TGTGCCACAGGGGGAGGGCGAGACTATGGCTACACCTTC TRBJ1-2 TRBV10-3 TRBD1 once
CASRGLTTGELFF TGTGCCAGCAGGGGACTGACGACCGGGGAGCTGTTTTTT TRBJ2-2 TRBV27 - -
CSASKGVHQPQHF TGCAGTGCTAGTAAAGGTGTCCATCAGCCCCAGCATTTT TRBJ1-5 TRBV20-1 - -
CASSTPDGEVYTF TGTGCCAGCAGCACACCGGACGGAGAGGTCTACACCTTC TRBJ1-2 TRBV7-9 - once
CASSLEIQASGYGYTF TGTGCCAGCAGCTTGGAAATACAGGCTTCAGGGTATGGCTACACCTTC TRBJ1-2 TRBV7-8 - -
CASRVSGLAGQTYEQYF TGTGCCAGCAGAGTCTCGGGGCTAGCGGGCCAAACCTACGAGCAGTACTTC TRBJ2-7 TRBV6-1 TRBD2 -
CSVGSPYEQYF TGCAGCGTTGGTAGTCCCTACGAGCAGTACTTC TRBJ2-7 TRBV29-1 - once
CSAPVESSYNEQFF TGCAGCGCCCCAGTCGAAAGCTCCTACAATGAGCAGTTCTTC TRBJ2-1 TRBV29-1 - -
CSVDEGGHGYTF TGCAGCGTTGATGAGGGTGGTCATGGCTACACCTTC TRBJ1-2 TRBV29-1 - -
CSALVETQYF TGCAGCGCCCTGGTGGAGACCCAGTACTTC TRBJ2-5 TRBV29-1 - -
CSVRTGGFYEQYF TGCAGTGTTCGAACAGGGGGCTTTTACGAGCAGTACTTC TRBJ2-7 TRBV20-1 TRBD1 few
CASSVDSGAYNEQFF TGTGCCAGCAGCGTAGATAGCGGGGCTTACAATGAGCAGTTCTTC TRBJ2-1 TRBV9 TRBD2 once
CASSRTRTSGSLISGELFF TGTGCCAGCAGCCGAACCCGGACTAGCGGGAGTTTAATATCCGGGGAGCTGTTTTTT TRBJ2-2 TRBV3-1 TRBD2 -
CASSRTASYEQYF TGTGCCAGCAGCCGGACAGCATCCTACGAGCAGTACTTC TRBJ2-7 TRBV12-3/TRBV12-4 - -
CSARDFAGLNTEAFF TGCAGTGCTAGAGATTTTGCAGGATTGAACACTGAAGCTTTCTTT TRBJ1-1 TRBV20-1 - -
CASVRANGETQYF TGTGCCAGCGTGAGGGCTAATGGGGAGACCCAGTACTTC TRBJ2-5 TRBV3-1 - -
CATSRDEFGETYEQYF TGTGCCACCAGCAGAGATGAATTTGGTGAAACCTACGAGCAGTACTTC TRBJ2-7 TRBV15 - -
CSARDPLTSTYEQYF TGCAGTGCTAGAGATCCCCTCACTAGCACCTACGAGCAGTACTTC TRBJ2-7 TRBV20-1 - -
CSVDRGLAGELFF TGCAGCGTTGACAGGGGGCTGGCCGGGGAGCTGTTTTTT TRBJ2-2 TRBV29-1 TRBD1 -
CASSLGGRSTDTQYF TGTGCCAGCAGTTTAGGGGGCAGAAGCACAGATACGCAGTATTTT TRBJ2-3 TRBV28 - -
CASRADGYSNQPQHF TGTGCCAGCAGGGCGGACGGATATAGCAATCAGCCCCAGCATTTT TRBJ1-5 TRBV2 - -
CASSPTPASTDTQYF TGTGCCAGCTCACCAACACCGGCTAGCACAGATACGCAGTATTTT TRBJ2-3 TRBV18 - -
CALDNEQFF TGTGCCTTAGACAATGAGCAGTTCTTC TRBJ2-1 TRBV30 - -
CAWSVLAGGFGEQYF TGTGCCTGGAGTGTACTGGCAGGGGGCTTCGGCGAGCAGTACTTC TRBJ2-7 TRBV30 TRBD1 -
CASSPLLGANVLTF TGTGCCAGCAGCCCACTCTTGGGGGCCAACGTCCTGACTTTC TRBJ2-6 TRBV5-4 - -
CAWSPTLPVNSYNEQFF TGTGCCTGGAGTCCCACCCTTCCCGTGAATTCCTACAATGAGCAGTTCTTC TRBJ2-1 TRBV30 - -
CASSLRPVREKLFF TGTGCCAGCAGCCTGCGTCCGGTCCGGGAAAAACTGTTTTTT TRBJ1-4 TRBV2 - -
CSVVGAGGYEQYF TGCAGCGTTGTTGGAGCGGGCGGCTACGAGCAGTACTTC TRBJ2-7 TRBV29-1 - -
CSARVLSAGGWNEQFF TGCAGTGCTAGAGTATTATCAGCGGGAGGTTGGAATGAGCAGTTCTTC TRBJ2-1 TRBV20-1 TRBD2 -
CSVDGWEGPRGNEQFF TGCAGCGTTGATGGGTGGGAGGGCCCTCGAGGTAATGAGCAGTTCTTC TRBJ2-1 TRBV29-1 TRBD2 -
CSAYEGGRDGYTF TGCAGCGCCTACGAAGGAGGGCGGGATGGCTACACCTTC TRBJ1-2 TRBV29-1 - -
CASSQSASGRPTQYF TGTGCCAGCAGCCAATCGGCTAGCGGGAGACCAACGCAGTATTTT TRBJ2-3 TRBV3-1 TRBD2 -
CASSDDSGAIYEQYF TGTGCCAGCAGTGACGACAGCGGCGCAATCTACGAGCAGTACTTC TRBJ2-7 TRBV2 - -
CASSQEGEGAPTEAFF TGTGCCAGCAGCCAAGAGGGGGAAGGGGCACCCACTGAAGCTTTCTTT TRBJ1-1 TRBV3-1 - -
CASSGTSKLTEAFF TGTGCCAGCAGTGGGACAAGCAAGCTCACTGAAGCTTTCTTT TRBJ1-1 TRBV6-5 - -
CASSDGLAGYTDTQYF TGTGCCAGCAGTGACGGACTAGCGGGGTACACAGATACGCAGTATTTT TRBJ2-3 TRBV25-1 TRBD2 -
CSDKALSQTQYF TGCAGTGACAAAGCTCTCTCCCAGACGCAGTATTTT TRBJ2-3 TRBV20-1 - -
CASSFGQVVEAFF TGTGCCAGCAGTTTTGGGCAGGTAGTTGAAGCTTTCTTT TRBJ1-1 TRBV12-3/TRBV12-4 - once
CSVSGQGPRYEQYF TGCAGCGTTTCAGGACAGGGCCCGCGATACGAGCAGTACTTC TRBJ2-7 TRBV29-1 TRBD1 -
CSVNRENTDTQYF TGCAGCGTGAACAGGGAAAACACAGATACGCAGTATTTT TRBJ2-3 TRBV29-1 - -
CASSRGGDTQYF TGTGCCAGCAGCCGTGGGGGCGATACGCAGTATTTT TRBJ2-3 TRBV5-4 - -
CASSVSGTTPGEQFF TGTGCCAGCAGTGTATCCGGGACTACGCCCGGTGAGCAGTTCTTC TRBJ2-1 TRBV6-5 TRBD2 -
CASRGQAYNEQFF TGTGCCAGCAGGGGACAGGCCTACAATGAGCAGTTCTTC TRBJ2-1 TRBV2 TRBD1 -
CATGGNSYEQYF TGTGCCACCGGGGGTAACTCCTACGAGCAGTACTTC TRBJ2-7 TRBV24-1 - -
CASSLSGTGFRYEQYF TGTGCCAGCAGTTTATCCGGGACAGGGTTCCGCTACGAGCAGTACTTC TRBJ2-7 TRBV28 TRBD1 -
CASSKTGKSYEQYF TGTGCCAGCAGCAAAACAGGGAAATCCTACGAGCAGTACTTC TRBJ2-7 TRBV7-3 - -
CASSPTGATEAFF TGTGCCAGCAGCCCGACGGGGGCCACTGAAGCTTTCTTT TRBJ1-1 TRBV9 - -